A selection of T cell receptor beta chains follows, all from one sample in a study of T cell repertoires in ileal Crohn's disease. Clones were read by immunoSEQ multiplex PCR, and TCRdb kept only the in-frame ones, dropping some. This sample has some 60,000 clones; roughly 91% occur once, and the top ten carry roughly 1.9%. Sequenced material: ileal tissue. All receptors derive from an adult with Crohn's disease. CDR3s include the opening cysteine and the closing phenylalanine or tryptophan. Each record gives: clone size, J gene, V gene, D gene, CDR3 DNA, CDR3 protein. D genes are given only for firm matches. Size is omitted from some rows. Given values are once, few, many or a class for expanded clones.

>-|TRBJ1-5|TRBV20-1|-
TGCAGTGCTAGATCCGGTCAGCCCCAGCATTTT
CSARSGQPQHF
>-|TRBJ2-1|TRBV5-5|-
TGTGCCAGCAGCTTGCTAGGGAGAGATCTCAATGAGCAGTTCTTC
CASSLLGRDLNEQFF
>-|TRBJ2-2|TRBV30|TRBD2
TGTGCCTGGAGTGTACGGGGAGGGGCAGCCGGGGAGCTGTTTTTT
CAWSVRGGAAGELFF
>-|TRBJ2-1|TRBV27|TRBD1
TGTGCCAGCATGGACAGGGGGGCGCCAGATGAGCAGTTCTTC
CASMDRGAPDEQFF
>-|TRBJ1-2|TRBV5-6|TRBD1
TGTGCCAGCACTTCAGTAACAGGGGCGCCCTACTATGGCTACACCTTC
CASTSVTGAPYYGYTF
>-|TRBJ1-2|TRBV29-1|TRBD1
TGCAGCGGGGATACCGGGACAGGAGTTAACTATGGCTACACCTTC
CSGDTGTGVNYGYTF
>-|TRBJ1-3|TRBV18|TRBD1
TGTGCCAGCTCACCACTGGGGAAAGGGACAGGGATGCACACCATATATTTT
CASSPLGKGTGMHTIYF
>-|TRBJ1-1|TRBV4-2|-
TGTGCCAGCAGCCAAGGTAGGGGAGGTTCGACTGAAGCTTTCTTT
CASSQGRGGSTEAFF
>-|TRBJ1-1|TRBV5-6|TRBD1
TGTGCCAGCAGCTTGTTCTCCAGGGGGCTCCCCAACACTGAAGCTTTCTTT
CASSLFSRGLPNTEAFF
>-|TRBJ1-2|TRBV29-1|-
TGCAGCGTTGAGCCGAGGGAGTTCGGCTACACCTTC
CSVEPREFGYTF
>once|TRBJ2-1|TRBV7-3|-
TGTGCCAGCTCAGCAAGCGATGAGCAGTTCTTC
CASSASDEQFF
>-|TRBJ1-1|TRBV14|-
TGTGCCAGCAGCCACCGCAGATTACATGAAGCTTTCTTT
CASSHRRLHEAFF
>-|TRBJ1-1|TRBV2|-
TGTGCCAGCAGTCCCCAATCTGAAGCTTTCTTT
CASSPQSEAFF
>-|TRBJ2-1|TRBV20-1|TRBD2
TGCAGCGGCGGGAGAGCGATGGAGCAGTTCTTC
CSGGRAMEQFF
>-|TRBJ1-2|TRBV9|-
TGTGCCAGCAGCGCCCCGAGAAGTGCAGACTGGGGCTACACCTTC
CASSAPRSADWGYTF
>-|TRBJ2-3|TRBV27|TRBD2
TGTGCCAGCAGTCGTAGACTAGCGGGGGCACAGTATTTT
CASSRRLAGAQYF
>few|TRBJ1-1|TRBV2|TRBD1
TGTGCCAGCAGCTCACAGGGGGCGGTTAACTCTGAAGCTTTCTTT
CASSSQGAVNSEAFF
>-|TRBJ1-2|TRBV18|-
TGTGCCAGCTCACCATCAGGGGACGCCTATGGCTACACCTTC
CASSPSGDAYGYTF
>-|TRBJ2-1|TRBV25-1|-
TGTGCCAGCAGGGAAACGTTACAGGGTGAGCAGTTCTTC
CASRETLQGEQFF
>once|TRBJ2-7|TRBV5-1|TRBD1
TGCGCCAGCAGCTTTAACAGGGGCTCCTACGAGCAGTACTTC
CASSFNRGSYEQYF
>-|TRBJ2-3|TRBV7-2|-
TGTGCCAGCAGCTTAGCCCCCTTGGATACGCAGTATTTT
CASSLAPLDTQYF
>few|TRBJ1-2|TRBV19|-
TGTGCCAGTAGTACCGGGACACAGGACGATCTATATGGCTACACCTTC
CASSTGTQDDLYGYTF
>-|TRBJ2-3|TRBV7-9|TRBD1
TGTGCCAGCAGCTGGACAGGGCCAGATACGCAGTATTTT
CASSWTGPDTQYF
>-|TRBJ1-4|TRBV7-6|-
TGTGCCAGCAGCTATGCACAGGGCGCGCTCGGGGAAAAACTGTTTTTT
CASSYAQGALGEKLFF
>-|TRBJ1-3|TRBV9|-
TGTGCCAGCAGCCTCACCCCGACAGGCGAATACTCTGGAAACACCATATATTTT
CASSLTPTGEYSGNTIYF
>-|TRBJ1-3|TRBV7-2|-
TGTGCCAGCAGCTTACGCTCTGGAAACACCATATATTTT
CASSLRSGNTIYF
>-|TRBJ2-2|TRBV5-1|TRBD1
TGCGCCAGCAGCGGACAGGGCGCGAACACCGGGGAGCTGTTTTTT
CASSGQGANTGELFF
>-|TRBJ1-3|TRBV10-1|-
TGCGCCAGCAGTCCCGACAACTCTGGAAACACCATATATTTT
CASSPDNSGNTIYF
>-|TRBJ2-5|TRBV28|-
TGTGCCAGCAGTTTTGGGCCCCTTGGGGAGACCCAGTACTTC
CASSFGPLGETQYF
>few|TRBJ1-2|TRBV14|-
TGTGCCAGCAGCCATGGCAACACGGAGGGCTACACCTTC
CASSHGNTEGYTF
>-|TRBJ2-1|TRBV6-1|TRBD1
TGTGCCAGCAGTGCAACAGGGGGCGTAGTGAAGAATGAGCAGTTCTTC
CASSATGGVVKNEQFF
>-|TRBJ1-5|TRBV27|-
TGTGCCAGCAGTTTAATGGCAGATCAGCCCCAGCATTTT
CASSLMADQPQHF
>few|TRBJ1-2|TRBV28|-
TGTGCCAGCAGTCAACTTCGGGATGGCTACACCTTC
CASSQLRDGYTF
>-|TRBJ1-4|TRBV6-1|-
TGTGCCAGCACGGTGAGGGCTAATGAAAAACTGTTTTTT
CASTVRANEKLFF
>-|TRBJ1-5|TRBV5-6|TRBD1
TGTGCCAGCAGCTTGGGACAGGGGGCGGTAGGCAATCAGCCCCAGCATTTT
CASSLGQGAVGNQPQHF
>-|TRBJ2-5|TRBV7-9|-
TGTGCCAGCAGCTCCGAGATCGGGACCCAGTACTTC
CASSSEIGTQYF
>-|TRBJ1-2|TRBV5-1|TRBD1
TGCGCCAGCAGCTTTAGACAGGGTGTACGAGGCTACACCTTC
CASSFRQGVRGYTF
>-|TRBJ1-3|TRBV5-1|-
TGCGCCAGCAGCATTAACGGAGCTGACACCATATATTTT
CASSINGADTIYF
>-|TRBJ2-1|TRBV4-1|-
TGCGCCAGCTCGCGGCAGGGCCTTAGCTCCTACAATGAGCAGTTCTTC
CASSRQGLSSYNEQFF
>once|TRBJ2-2|TRBV9|TRBD2
TGTGCCAGCAGCGTAGCTGGGCGGGGGGGCTCGGTGGCCGCCGGGGAGCTGTTTTTT
CASSVAGRGGSVAAGELFF
>-|TRBJ1-1|TRBV11-2|TRBD1
TGTGCCAGCAGCTCCCACCGGGACAGGGTGTGGGACACTGAAGCTTTCTTT
CASSSHRDRVWDTEAFF
>-|TRBJ1-4|TRBV2|TRBD1
TGTGCCAGAAGGGACAGGGCGGAAAAACTGTTTTTT
CARRDRAEKLFF
>-|TRBJ2-7|TRBV6-1|-
TGTGCCAGCAGTTCACAGGAGAAGCAGTACTTC
CASSSQEKQYF
>-|TRBJ1-2|TRBV6-5|-
TGTGCCAGCAGTTTTACAGGGACATATGGCTACACCTTC
CASSFTGTYGYTF
>-|TRBJ2-3|TRBV7-9|-
TGTGCCAGCAGCTTAGGCGGGGATAGCACAGATACGCAGTATTTT
CASSLGGDSTDTQYF
>few|TRBJ1-2|TRBV19|TRBD1
TGTGCCAGTGCGAAGGGGACAGCAAGGACTTATGGCTACACCTTC
CASAKGTARTYGYTF
>few|TRBJ1-1|TRBV4-1|-
TGCGCCAGCAGCCATGCAGGGGACACTGAAGCTTTCTTT
CASSHAGDTEAFF
>once|TRBJ2-3|TRBV5-1|-
TGCGCCAGCAGCTTGGGACTCAACACAGATACGCAGTATTTT
CASSLGLNTDTQYF
>-|TRBJ1-1|TRBV28|-
TGTGCCAGCAGTTTAGGGCAGGGTATGGTGGACACTGAAGCTTTCTTT
CASSLGQGMVDTEAFF
>-|TRBJ2-1|TRBV4-1|-
TGCGCCAGCAGCCAAACACAGGCCTCCTCCTACAATGAGCAGTTCTTC
CASSQTQASSYNEQFF
>-|TRBJ2-1|TRBV4-1|TRBD1
TGCGCCAGCAGCCCCAACGACAGGGATGAGCAGTTCTTC
CASSPNDRDEQFF
>-|TRBJ2-5|TRBV10-2|-
TGCGCCAGCAGTGACCCAGGGGAGACCCAGTACTTC
CASSDPGETQYF
>-|TRBJ2-1|TRBV2|TRBD2
TGTGCCAGCAGTCGCCCTAGCGGGGAATACAATGAGCAGTTCTTC
CASSRPSGEYNEQFF
>-|TRBJ1-1|TRBV6-1|TRBD1
TGTGCCAGCAGTGAACTGGACAGGCTAACTTCCACTGAAGCTTTCTTT
CASSELDRLTSTEAFF
>-|TRBJ2-2|TRBV25-1|-
TGTGCCAGCAGTGTCGGTGGGCCCGGGGAGCTGTTTTTT
CASSVGGPGELFF
>-|TRBJ2-3|TRBV15|-
TGTGCCACCAGCACAGGACAGACCACAGATACGCAGTATTTT
CATSTGQTTDTQYF
>-|TRBJ1-2|TRBV28|TRBD1
TGTGCCAGCAGTTTTCGGGACAGGGGCCCGTATGGCTACACCTTC
CASSFRDRGPYGYTF
>-|TRBJ1-2|TRBV5-4|-
TGTGCCAGCAGCTTGCTGCGGGGAGGCTATGGCTACACCTTC
CASSLLRGGYGYTF
>-|TRBJ1-2|TRBV20-1|-
TGCAGTGCCTTGCTGCTCGGGGACTACACCTTC
CSALLLGDYTF